This record looks at one TCR beta chain sequence and its context. No antigen is known for it. Treatment of the sample: approximately 18 received Ad26.COV2.S at low or high dose, single or two shots; roughly five received placebo; per-sample allocation not given. Day 63 following the first vaccine or placebo injection was when the samples were taken. TCRdb's table, derived via immunoSEQ multiplex PCR, lists solely in-frame clones and lacks some. Here the sample spans over 400,000 clones, 92% being singletons. The data were obtained in a study of Ad26.COV2.S vaccination and SARS-CoV-2 variants. In the study overall: Ad26.COV2.S given intramuscularly, once or twice 56 days apart.

Germline V CDR1 and CDR2: SGHNT, YYREEE (reference sequence). V was pared by 4 bases and J by 6 bases, with 5 bases of the junction left unmatched. The CDR3 is 13 residues long. Notes on the study in general: The analyses of TCR breadth and depth may have understated the size of total T cell responses. It was vaccine recipients, not placebo recipients, who had the higher spike-specific TCR breadth.

The chain combines TRBV5-4 with TRBJ1-2, with TRBD1 matching 8 bases. The origin of this receptor is a person between 18 and 65 years old who received the Ad26.COV2.S COVID-19 vaccine or a placebo. The sample in question was peripheral blood, obtained in a trial of Ad26.COV2.S vaccine versus placebo. CDR3 nucleotides: TGTGCCAGCAGCATGCAGGGACAGGATGGCTACACCTTC. Translating gives CASSMQGQDGYTF.